The 21 T cell receptor beta chains in this list originate from one sample, sequenced in a study of regulatory T cells in long-lasting Graves disease. Construction of the TCR beta libraries employed iRepertoire HTBI primers in conjunction with Arm-PCR of CDR3 regions. TCRdb independently ran MiXCR on the multiplex PCR reads; one entry per CDR3 protein. Counted here are about 310,000 distinct CDR3 sequences, 15% to 20% occurring once; the ten biggest clones make up about 36%. Stated time point: newly diagnosed GD, antithyroid drugs for less than 3 months. RNA isolated from PBMCs was used to make the TCR library. This specimen was peripheral blood mononuclear cells (PBMCs), taken at new diagnosis, from a patient treated with antithyroid drugs. The receptors shown here come from a female donor with Graves disease.

This clonotype appeared many times. The CDR3 region is CASSLTPQETQYF. In DNA form, the CDR3 reads TGTGCCAGCAGCTTAACTCCCCAAGAGACCCAGTACTTC. This rearrangement joins TRBV7-3 to TRBJ2-5, with D hard to call. This CDR3 is built from 13 residues. CDR1 and CDR2 (germline): SGHTA, FQGTGA. V lost 0 bases, J lost 1 base, and 3 bases lay in between.

This clonotype was recorded many times. The chain joins TRBV5-1 to TRBJ2-3; 12 bases fit TRBD2. Looked up from germline, CDR1 is SGHRS and CDR2 is YFSETQ. V was clipped by 4 bases and J by 1 base; unmatched bases: 10. The CDR3 is 18 amino acids. In DNA form, the CDR3 reads TGCGCCAGCAGCCGAGCGGCTAGCGGGAGGGCCGGCACAGATACGCAGTATTTT. This encodes CASSRAASGRAGTDTQYF.

In its sample, this clonotype was seen many times. The gene calls are TRBV19 and TRBJ2-1; D not certain. The length of the CDR3 is 13 residues. From germline, CDR1 is LNHDA and CDR2 SQIVND (reference sequence). V was pared by 0 bases and J by 6 bases, with 6 bases between. This chain's CDR3 is CASSIDKSNEQFF. CDR3 coding DNA: TGTGCCAGTAGTATAGATAAAAGCAATGAGCAGTTCTTC.

In its sample, this clonotype was seen many times. The genes are TRBV27 and TRBJ2-5, with D possibly TRBD2 on 5 matching bases. V lost 1 base and J 2 bases, leaving 8 bases between the germline ends. Germline lookup yields CDR1 MNHEY and CDR2 SMNVEV (reference sequence). This CDR3 is built from 14 residues. Here the CDR3 reads CASSLYGKQETQYF. The CDR3 bases are TGTGCCAGCAGTTTATACGGGAAACAAGAGACCCAGTACTTC.

This clonotype was detected many times. This chain joins TRBV11-1 and TRBJ2-5; D may be TRBD1 (6 bases). The CDR3 spans 15 residues. The germline CDR1 and CDR2 sequences are SGHAT and FQDESV (reference sequence). Trimming took 5 bases from V and 5 from J, leaving 18 bases between them. CDR3: CASSPPGRGRETQYF. CDR3 in DNA: TGTGCCAGCAGCCCCCCGGGCAGGGGAAGGGAGACCCAGTACTTC.

This clonotype was observed many times. This chain links TRBV9 with TRBJ2-7, with TRBD2 matching over 7 bases. The CDR3 sequence is 15 residues long. Unmatched junction bases numbered 13, after V lost 3 bases and J lost 7 bases. The germline V gene encodes CDR1 SGDLS and CDR2 YYNGEE. CDR3 protein: CASSAEAGAFEEQYF. The CDR3 DNA reads TGTGCCAGCAGCGCGGAGGCGGGAGCCTTTGAAGAGCAGTACTTC.

This clonotype was recorded many times. This rearrangement joins TRBV28 to TRBJ2-7; D unclear. CDR1 and CDR2 (germline): MDHEN, SYDVKM. Between the trimmed V and J ends, which lost 5 bases and 8 bases, there was a span of 13 bases. This CDR3 comprises 12 residues. The CDR3 here is CASSPQENQQYF. The CDR3 nucleotides are TGTGCCAGCAGTCCGCAGGAGAACCAGCAGTACTTC.

In its sample, this clonotype was seen many times. The V call is TRBV15, the J call TRBJ2-7, with D tentatively TRBD1 (5 bases). Germline CDR1 LNHNV, CDR2 YYDKDF (reference sequence). CDR3 length: 11 amino acids. The V end was cut by 9 bases, the J end by 3 bases, with 9 bases between. The CDR3 reads CATRDSYEQYF. CDR3 in DNA: TGTGCCACTAGAGACAGCTACGAGCAGTACTTC.

This clonotype was found many times. CDR3 nucleotide sequence: TGCAGCGTTGAAGGCGGAAACACCGGGGAGCTGTTTTTT. This encodes CSVEGGNTGELFF. The chain couples TRBV29-1 to TRBJ2-2, with unresolved D. CDR1 and CDR2 from the germline V gene are SQVTM and ANQGSEA. Deletions cut 1 base from V and 2 bases from J, with 5 bases between. CDR3 length: 13 amino acids.

This clonotype was counted at least ten times. The chain joins TRBV24-1 to TRBJ2-3; 7 bases are shared with TRBD2. The CDR3 is 14 residues long. V trimming: 5 bases; J trimming: 2 bases; junction bases outside the gene matches: 3. Germline V gene sequence: CDR1 KGHDR, CDR2 SFDVKD. CDR3 nucleotide sequence: TGTGCCACCAGTGCGGGGAGGGCCACAGATACGCAGTATTTT. Its translation is CATSAGRATDTQYF.

This clonotype was detected many times. This chain joins TRBV29-1 and TRBJ2-2, with 9 bases lining up with TRBD1. This CDR3 has 15 residues. V gave up 6 bases and J gave up 2 bases; unmatched junction bases: 7. Germline CDR1 is SQVTM and CDR2 is ANQGSEA. The CDR3 sequence: CSVPGQGKNTGELFF. The CDR3 DNA reads TGCAGCGTCCCGGGACAGGGTAAAAACACCGGGGAGCTGTTTTTT.

In the case of this clonotype: Possible read error: a much larger clone is one base away. The V and J genes are TRBV6-2 or TRBV6-3 and TRBJ2-7; 8 nucleotides match TRBD2. In germline, CDR1 is MNHEY, CDR2 SVGEGT. V dropped 5 bases and J dropped 1; count of bases not matched to a gene: 7. CDR3 size: 15 residues. CDR3 loop: CASSQRGGRSYEQYF. As DNA, the CDR3 is TGTGCCAGCAGTCAGAGAGGCGGGAGGTCCTACGAGCAGTACTTC.

This clonotype appeared a few times. This chain uses TRBV6-4 with TRBJ2-2; perhaps TRBD2 as D (5 bases). The CDR3 loop spans 18 amino acids. CDR1 is MRHNA, CDR2 SNTAGT, per germline. Trimming left V 0 bases short and J 6 bases short, with 20 bases between. The CDR3 nucleotides read TGTGCCAGCAGTGACTCGAAACCCAGAGAAACTAGATCCGGGGAGCTGTTTTTT. It yields the protein CASSDSKPRETRSGELFF.

The count of this clonotype is one. This rearrangement joins TRBV3-1 to TRBJ1-2, with D possibly matching TRBD1 (5 bases). The V end lost 4 bases, the J end lost 2 bases, and 14 bases lay between the germline ends. Germline CDR1 is LGHDT and CDR2 is YNNKEL (reference sequence). CDR3 length: 15 residues. The CDR3 sequence is CASSRLPGQNYGYTF. CDR3 nucleotide sequence: TGTGCCAGCAGCCGCCTGCCGGGGCAGAACTATGGCTACACCTTC.

This clonotype was detected ten times or more. This rearrangement joins TRBV27 to TRBJ1-5, with no clear D. The germline gives CDR1 MNHEY, CDR2 SMNVEV (reference sequence). This CDR3 has 11 residues. The germline V and J ends were trimmed by 8 bases and 11 bases, with 13 bases remaining between them. The CDR3 reads CASGYRFSQHF. For the CDR3, the DNA is TGTGCCAGCGGCTACCGTTTCTCCCAGCATTTT.

Written as DNA, the CDR3 is TGTGCCAGCAGTTTTGGAGGAACGACGGGGGAGCAGTTCTTC. The encoded protein is CASSFGGTTGEQFF. V usage is TRBV28 and J usage is TRBJ2-1; maybe TRBD2 (5 bases). This CDR3 has 14 residues. From germline, CDR1 is MDHEN and CDR2 SYDVKM. The V end was cut by 3 bases, the J end by 10 bases, with 16 bases between.

The sample holds many counts of this clonotype. The chain carries TRBV20-1 and TRBJ2-7; D may be TRBD2 (5 bases). Deletions cut 1 base from V and 0 bases from J, with 7 bases between. The CDR3 is made up of 13 amino acids. The germline V gene encodes CDR1 DFQATT and CDR2 SNEGSKA (reference sequence). CDR3 residues: CSARGDYSYEQYF. For the CDR3, the DNA is TGCAGTGCTAGAGGAGACTACTCCTACGAGCAGTACTTC.

Concerning this clonotype: This likely traces to a read error, being one base from a far larger clone. The chain has TRBV6-4 and TRBJ1-4; 7 nucleotides agree with TRBD1. The CDR3 runs 16 residues. The germline gives CDR1 MRHNA, CDR2 SNTAGT. This chain's CDR3 is CASSKSGGGGGEELFF. CDR3 bases: TGTGCCAGCAGTAAAAGCGGAGGAGGGGGCGGTGAAGAACTGTTTTTT.

The chain is built from TRBV3-1 and TRBJ2-1; D uncertain. This CDR3 is 20 amino acids long. The V and J ends lost 2 bases and 0 bases respectively, with 23 bases between them. The germline CDR1 and CDR2 sequences are LGHDT and YNNKEL (reference sequence). The CDR3 is CASSQLMGRRLQSSYNEQFF. CDR3 sequence (DNA): TGTGCCAGCAGCCAACTAATGGGTCGTCGGTTGCAGTCCTCCTACAATGAGCAGTTCTTC.

With regard to this clonotype: At one end the junction does not follow the germline gene, possibly because of a read error. The chain's CDR3 is CASSPRTGNTGELCF. The CDR3, as DNA: TGTGCCAGTAGTCCCCGGACTGGGAACACCGGGGAGCTGTGTTTT. The chain combines TRBV19 with TRBJ2-2, with D possibly matching TRBD2 (5 bases). CDR3 length: 15 residues. Germline V CDR1 and CDR2: LNHDA, SQIVND (reference sequence).

About this clonotype itself: A clone one base away is much larger, so this may be a read error. Because it lacks the conserved phenylalanine or tryptophan at the end, this CDR3 is likely a read error. The chain joins TRBV4-2 to TRBJ2-4; D gene ambiguous. The CDR3 spans 14 residues. V was cut by 0 bases and J by 5 bases, with 8 bases left in between. Germline CDR1 reads LGHNA; CDR2 reads YNFKEQ. CDR3 bases: TGTGCCAGCAGCCAAGAAGGCCTAGAAAACATTCAGTACTAC. This codes for CASSQEGLENIQYY.